This TCR beta chain is from a study of T cell repertoires in cytomegalovirus infection. At least ten counts were recorded for this clonotype. What it binds is unknown. TCRdb itself ran the reads through MiXCR, one entry per CDR3 protein. The data hold approximately 350,000 distinct CDR3 sequences, with roughly 36% observed a single time. The CDR3 length is 14 residues. V dropped 5 bases and J dropped 5; count of bases not matched to a gene: 6. Germline V gene data show CDR1 as SGHTA and CDR2 as FQGNSA. V and J are TRBV7-2 and TRBJ1-1, with TRBD1 matching over 9 bases. The sequence derives from a human donor in good health (CMV status not recorded). Some clones in this sample may be carry-over from other donors' samples. Sequences were derived from cultured PBMCs, sampled from culture after CMV antigen stimulation. The CDR3 protein is CASSRGQGRTEAFF. The CDR3, as DNA: TGTGCCAGCAGCAGGGGACAGGGAAGGACTGAAGCTTTCTTT.